This T cell receptor (beta chain) was observed in a study of blood T cell repertoires in COVID-19. At the level of the study: Samples came from the United States, Italy and Spain, spanning acute and convalescent COVID-19. PBMCs, B-cell-depleted T cells, or T cells provided the cDNA or gDNA that made up the material.

Seattle's cohort entered during active infection and was followed longitudinally. Per the original data handling: Reference gene primer amplification gave nucleated cell count estimates. The table came from immunoSEQ multiplex PCR; TCRdb's copy has only in-frame clones and leaves some out. V and J calls and clone size are given by that table; D and trimming were obtained from the DNA. Of some 210,000 clones in the sample, approximately 90% were seen once. This CDR3 contains 15 residues. Per germline, CDR1 SNHLY and CDR2 FYNNEI. Trimming removed 0 bases from V and 2 bases from J; junction bases left unmatched: 3.

The sequence was obtained from a man aged 60 to 69 with COVID-19, enrolled during active disease. The chain uses TRBV2 and TRBJ2-7, with TRBD2 matching over 8 bases. Sequenced material: peripheral blood. The CDR3 nucleotides read TGTGCCAGCAGTGAAGCGGCGGGAGGCCCCTACGAGCAGTACTTC. Translation: CASSEAAGGPYEQYF.